These 13 T cell receptor beta chains came from one sample sequenced in a study of blood T cell repertoires in COVID-19. Assay: immunoSEQ multiplex PCR; the TCRdb copy retains only in-frame clones and omits some. Counted here are some 150,000 clones, more than 75% occurring once; the ten biggest clones make up roughly 37%. Sample: peripheral blood. The source is a man aged 45-65 years who had recovered from COVID-19.

The genes are TRBV9 and TRBJ2-3, with D maybe TRBD1 (6 bases). V dropped 4 bases and J dropped 4 bases, with 19 bases sitting between them. This CDR3 region has 16 residues. The germline gives CDR1 SGDLS, CDR2 YYNGEE. The CDR3 loop reads CASSPPWGPGADTQYF. The CDR3 nucleotides read TGTGCCAGCAGCCCACCCTGGGGTCCAGGGGCAGATACGCAGTATTTT.

The V call is TRBV6-5, the J call TRBJ2-1; 8 bases fit TRBD1. The CDR3 covers 15 residues. The V gene's germline CDR1 is MNHEY and CDR2 SVGAGI. Unmatched junction bases numbered 7, after V lost 2 bases and J lost 7 bases. CDR3 amino acids: CASSYRGQGVNEQFF. In DNA form, the CDR3 reads TGTGCCAGCAGTTACCGCGGACAGGGCGTGAATGAGCAGTTCTTC.

This chain uses TRBV19 with TRBJ1-3; the D gene is possibly TRBD1 (5 bases). The CDR3 runs to 15 residues. Germline values: CDR1 LNHDA, CDR2 SQIVND (reference sequence). Trimming shortened V by 7 bases and J by 0 bases, and 13 bases separated the two germline ends. CDR3 DNA: TGTGCCAGTAAGAAGGGGCCGGGCTCTGGAAACACCATATATTTT. Encoded protein: CASKKGPGSGNTIYF. The entire variable domain, with the rest obtained from reference TRBV19 and TRBJ1-3, is as follows: DGGITQSPKYLFRKEGQNVTLSCEQNLNHDAMYWYRQDPGQGLRLIYYSQIVNDFQKGDIAEGYSVSREKKESFPLTVTSAQKNPTAFYLCASKKGPGSGNTIYFGEGSWLTVV.

This clone was seen only once. The CDR3 spells CASSHLRTYGYTF. The CDR3 bases are TGTGCCAGCTCCCATCTCCGAACTTATGGCTACACCTTC. The chain carries TRBV19 and TRBJ1-2; D uncertain. Per germline, CDR1 LNHDA and CDR2 SQIVND (reference sequence). Trimming cost V 9 bases and J 5 bases, with 16 bases left between them. The CDR3 contains 13 residues.

The V call is TRBV5-5, the J call TRBJ2-1; D unclear. Trimming took off 4 bases at V and 1 base at J, with 6 bases between the two ends. The length of the CDR3 is 13 residues. Looked up from germline, CDR1 is SGHKS and CDR2 is YYEKEE (reference sequence). The DNA for the CDR3 is TGTGCCAGCAGCCCGCGATCCTACAATGAGCAGTTCTTC. It is translated as CASSPRSYNEQFF.

This chain links TRBV28 with TRBJ2-7; D remains unclear. The CDR3 runs 12 residues. Trimming removed 5 bases from V and 7 bases from J, with 12 bases in between. Germline V gene lookup returns CDR1 MDHEN and CDR2 SYDVKM. CDR3 in DNA: TGTGCCAGCAGTCCTGGTCTTCGGGAGCAGTACTTC. Translating it yields CASSPGLREQYF.

The chain combines TRBV2 with TRBJ1-2; D gene uncertain. V lost 4 bases and J 8 bases, leaving 17 bases between the germline ends. The length of the CDR3 is 14 residues. Germline V gene data show CDR1 as SNHLY and CDR2 as FYNNEI. CDR3 in amino acids: CASSGARYDYGYTF. The CDR3 DNA reads TGTGCCAGCAGTGGGGCCAGATATGATTACGGCTACACCTTC.

The table lists this clone with a count of one. The rearrangement links TRBV10-1 to TRBJ1-1, with D unclear. The CDR3 has 13 residues. The germline V and J ends were trimmed by 6 bases and 3 bases, with 11 bases remaining between them. Germline CDR1 WNHNN, CDR2 SYGVQD (reference sequence). This CDR3 is CASREAADTEAFF. CDR3 coding DNA: TGCGCCAGCAGGGAAGCCGCGGACACTGAAGCTTTCTTT.

The DNA of the CDR3 is TGTGCCAGTACCTCCTTTGCGGATCTGGAAGAGACCCAGTACTTC. Amino acid sequence: CASTSFADLEETQYF. The V call is TRBV7-8, the J call TRBJ2-5; D call uncertain. The CDR3 spans 15 residues. Between the trimmed V and J ends, which lost 9 bases and 3 bases, there was a span of 20 bases. From germline, CDR1 is SGHVS and CDR2 FQNEAQ. Drawing the rest from reference TRBV7-8 and TRBJ2-5, the complete variable domain is GAGVSQSPRYKVAKRGQDVALRCDPISGHVSLFWYQQALGQGPEFLTYFQNEAQLDKSGLPSDRFFAERPEGSVSTLKIQRTQQEDSAVYLCASTSFADLEETQYFGPGTRLLVL.

The rearrangement links TRBV6-4 to TRBJ1-1; 7 positions match TRBD1. The CDR3 covers 14 residues. Germline V gene sequence: CDR1 MRHNA, CDR2 SNTAGT. Trimming at V came to 4 bases and at J to 3 bases, leaving 5 bases not matched to a gene. This chain's CDR3 is CASSVRGQDTEAFF. In DNA, the CDR3 is TGTGCCAGCAGTGTTAGGGGGCAGGACACTGAAGCTTTCTTT.

In its sample, this clone was seen many times. V is TRBV11-3 and J is TRBJ2-2, with TRBD1 matching 7 bases. CDR1 SGHNT and CDR2 YENEEA come from the germline V gene. The CDR3 is 14 amino acids. Unmatched junction bases numbered 4, after V lost 2 bases and J lost 7 bases. CDR3 loop: CASSLRGRNGELFF. In DNA form, the CDR3 reads TGTGCCAGCAGCTTAAGGGGGCGGAACGGGGAGCTGTTTTTT.

The chain has TRBV11-1 and TRBJ2-2, with 9 bases that match TRBD1. The germline gives CDR1 SGHAT, CDR2 FQDESV (reference sequence). CDR3 length equals 16 residues. V lost 2 bases and J lost 4; bases outside the gene matches: 5. The CDR3 DNA sequence: TGTGCCAGCAGCTTAAACAGGGGGCGCAGCACCGGGGAGCTGTTTTTT. This translates into CASSLNRGRSTGELFF.

The chain joins TRBV4-3 to TRBJ1-3, with 7 bases that match TRBD1. This CDR3 is 19 amino acids long. Germline CDR1 and CDR2: LGHNA and YSLEER. V dropped 0 bases and J dropped 1; count of bases not matched to a gene: 12. The CDR3 protein is CASSQDFPLTGWSGNTIYF. DNA for the CDR3: TGCGCCAGCAGCCAAGATTTCCCCTTGACAGGGTGGTCTGGAAACACCATATATTTT.